Listed below are T cell receptor beta chains from one sample, sequenced in a study of T-cell reconstitution after alpha-beta-depleted transplantation in children. TCRdb fed the PCR reads into MiXCR, producing one record per CDR3 protein. Of about 830,000 distinct CDR3 sequences in the sample, 15% to 20% are singletons; the top ten hold roughly 4.8%. Sequencing was performed on PBMCs, mostly from graft donor cells, taken 360 days after TCRalphabeta/CD19-depleted stem cell transplant. The receptors were gathered from a male patient between 10 and 17 years old who had a stem cell transplant for acute lymphoblastic leukemia, so the T cells may come from the graft donor. Both conserved end residues are part of each CDR3. D genes are given only for firm matches. For some rows the clone size is stated as once, few or many, or as a class when expanded; others skip it.

v_gene	abundance	d_gene	j_gene	CDR3nt	CDR3aa
TRBV18	few	TRBD1	TRBJ2-7	TGTGCCAGCTCACGGTCCGGGACAGGAGTTACCTACGAGCAGTACTTC	CASSRSGTGVTYEQYF
TRBV6-5	many	TRBD1	TRBJ2-1	TGTGCCAGCAGCCGGACAGGTTACGTCAGGCGTGAGCAGTTCTTC	CASSRTGYVRREQFF
TRBV12-3/TRBV12-4	many	NA	TRBJ2-2	TGTGCCAGCAGTGTCCTCTCCGCCGGGGAGCTGTTTTTT	CASSVLSAGELFF
TRBV21-1	few	NA	TRBJ2-7	TGTGCCAGCACCCGGATTCGACAGGGGGAGGGCGAGCAGTACTTC	CASTRIRQGEGEQYF
TRBV12-5	few	TRBD2	TRBJ2-1	TGTGCTAGTGGTTCCAGACTAGCGGGAGGGCCGTCCTACAATGAGCAGTTCTTC	CASGSRLAGGPSYNEQFF
TRBV29-1	NA	NA	TRBJ2-7	TGCAGCGTTGAAGGGGACGGCTCCTACGAGCAGTACTTC	CSVEGDGSYEQYF
TRBV29-1	few	NA	TRBJ2-3	TGCAGCGTTGTTCAGGGGCCCACAGATACGCAGTATTTT	CSVVQGPTDTQYF
TRBV18	few	NA	TRBJ2-1	TGTGCCAGCTCACCACAGGCGGCCTACAATGAGCAGTTCTTC	CASSPQAAYNEQFF
TRBV9	few	NA	TRBJ2-2	TGTGCCAGCAGCGCGCGGGACTGGGACACCGGGGAGCTGTTTTTT	CASSARDWDTGELFF
TRBV18	few	TRBD1	TRBJ1-4	TGTGCCAGCTCCCTCCCCCGGGACAGGGCTGAAAAACTGTTTTTT	CASSLPRDRAEKLFF
TRBV18	few	NA	TRBJ2-7	TGTGCCAGCTCACCACGTGTGCCAGGGAGGGGGTACGAGCAGTACTTC	CASSPRVPGRGYEQYF
TRBV20-1	many	TRBD2	TRBJ2-3	TGCAGTGCTAGATCGGGGGGAGTTGATACGCAGTATTTT	CSARSGGVDTQYF
TRBV6-1	NA	TRBD1	TRBJ1-2	TGTGCCAGCAGTCAAACAGGGGTCTATGGCTACACCTTC	CASSQTGVYGYTF
TRBV24-1	few	NA	TRBJ2-5	TGTGCCACCAGTGATTATAATCGGGCGGCCTGGCGGGAGACCCAGTACTTC	CATSDYNRAAWRETQYF
TRBV11-2	NA	TRBD2	TRBJ2-3	TGTGCCAGCAGCTTAGTAACTAGCGGGAGGGACCTCATGGGCACAGATACGCAGTATTTT	CASSLVTSGRDLMGTDTQYF
TRBV19	NA	TRBD1	TRBJ1-5	TGTGCCAGTAGCGGACAGGGTAGCGTTCAGCCCCAGCATTTT	CASSGQGSVQPQHF
TRBV5-1	few	NA	TRBJ2-2	TGCGCCAGCAGCTTGGGAGGAGGGGACACCGGGGAGCTGTTTTTT	CASSLGGGDTGELFF
TRBV5-1	many	NA	TRBJ2-5	TGCGCCAGCAAGTCATCGACGGCGGGAGAGACCCAGTACTTC	CASKSSTAGETQYF
TRBV11-2	many	NA	TRBJ1-1	TGTGCCAGCAGCTTAACGGGGAGCCCTGAAGCTTTCTTT	CASSLTGSPEAFF
TRBV5-1	few	TRBD1	TRBJ1-6	TGCGCCAGCAGCCAGGACAGGAATTCACCCCTCCACTTT	CASSQDRNSPLHF
TRBV10-3	few	NA	TRBJ2-7	TGTGCCATCAGCAAGGAGGGACCATATTACGAGCAGTACTTC	CAISKEGPYYEQYF
TRBV7-3	NA	TRBD2	TRBJ2-1	TGTGCCAGCAGCTTGGGACTAGCCGATCCGAGGTTCTTC	CASSLGLADPRFF
TRBV5-5	many	TRBD1	TRBJ2-3	TGTGCCAGCAGCGGCCGGGACAGGGTTTGGCCTGTAGGAGATACGCAGTATTTT	CASSGRDRVWPVGDTQYF
TRBV10-3	NA	NA	TRBJ1-1	TGTGCCATCAGTGACCCACAGGGCCCCTTTATGAACACTGAAGCTTTCTTT	CAISDPQGPFMNTEAFF